The 4 T cell receptor beta chains reported below all come from one sample, sequenced in a study of cytomegalovirus exposure and HLA in healthy donors. PCR was performed using 60 Vbeta and 13 Jbeta primers. Data came from immunoSEQ multiplex PCR; TCRdb stores just in-frame clones and leaves some out. Of fewer than 250,000 clones in the sample, 76% were seen once. The sample comprised PBMCs. These receptors came from a man aged 18 to 29 in good health and CMV-seronegative.

CDR3 amino acids: CAIKAASSTDTQYF. CDR3 nucleotides: TGTGCCATCAAGGCGGCTTCTTCCACAGATACGCAGTATTTT. The chain uses TRBV10-3 and TRBJ2-3; no clear D gene. The CDR3 spans 14 residues. Deletions cut 7 bases from V and 2 bases from J, with 13 bases between. The V gene's germline CDR1 is ENHRY and CDR2 SYGVKD.

The chain links TRBV19 to TRBJ2-1; 7 bases fit TRBD2. With V trimmed by 8 bases and J by 0 bases, 4 bases remained unmatched. Germline V gene sequence: CDR1 LNHDA, CDR2 SQIVND (reference sequence). This CDR3 comprises 14 residues. DNA of the CDR3: TGTGCCAGTCGCGGCGGGAGCTCCTACAATGAGCAGTTCTTC. Amino acids: CASRGGSSYNEQFF.

The chain has TRBV6-1 and TRBJ1-5, with D perhaps matching TRBD1 (5 bases). Trimming stripped 2 bases from V and 0 bases from J, with 8 bases between. The length of the CDR3 is 15 residues. Germline assignment: CDR1 MNHNS and CDR2 SASEGT. In DNA, the CDR3 is TGTGCCAGCAGTGAACAGGGATTTAGCAATCAGCCCCAGCATTTT. Its protein product is CASSEQGFSNQPQHF.

The chain uses TRBV18 and TRBJ2-3, with 7 bases aligning to TRBD1. Germline-derived CDR1 and CDR2 are KGHSH and LQKENI. This CDR3 spans 15 amino acids. Germline trimming cut 5 bases from V and 5 bases from J; bases unmatched to any gene: 10. The CDR3 nucleotides read TGTGCCAGCTCAACCGAAGAGGGGGCGCGAGATACGCAGTATTTT. This sequence encodes CASSTEEGARDTQYF.